The present entry profiles one T cell receptor beta chain with its context. Its antigen is still unknown. Base quality data are lacking; no much larger clone is found one base away. Enrolling through a virtual design, the prospective study's participants ranged in age from roughly 18 to 90 years and lived across some 23 United States geographic areas. To assign participants to cohorts, the prospective study relied on clinical history that participants themselves reported in a screening survey and a study questionnaire. A participant counted as exposed if, within 2 weeks of entering the study, that participant had been in contact with someone who had a PCR-confirmed or clinician-diagnosed COVID-19 case. In the prospective study, mobile phlebotomists collected whole blood, serum and a nasopharyngeal or oropharyngeal swab from each participant. Over a roughly 2-month period, participants in the prospective study had the option of providing additional blood draws and questionnaires. Before DNA extraction, prospective study blood samples were shipped either frozen or at room temperature.

This sample stems from a study of blood T cell repertoires in COVID-19 (dated by TCRdb to about 2020). The study in broad terms: Samples from collaborators originated in the United States, Italy and Spain and spanned both the acute and convalescent phases of COVID-19. The prospective study material was composed of cDNA or gDNA derived from T cells, B-cell-depleted T cells, or PBMCs. The dataset comprised deeply sampled blood TCRbeta repertoires from subjects exposed to, actively infected with, or recovered from COVID-19. The repertoires were released in a freely available public database meant as a resource for research on the immune response to SARS-CoV-2. The samples were drawn from the first 160 participants of the ongoing ImmuneRACE study and from roughly 1,300 subjects provided by 6 global collaborators. A de-identified subject ID, COVID-19 status, age in years and sex were almost always included in the sample metadata. HLA class I and class II types, where available, came from metadata supplied by the sample provider rather than from assay-based typing.

TCRbeta CDR3 regions were amplified from genomic DNA by means of the immunoSEQ Assay, a bias-controlled multiplex PCR. The original pipeline was this. The number of nucleated cells in each sample was estimated from the amplification of reference gene primers within the assay. To quantify the absolute abundance of each unique TCRbeta CDR3 rearrangement, sequence reads were collapsed and filtered. For each sample, productive Simpson clonality was calculated as the square root of Simpson's diversity index over productive rearrangements. TCRdb re-hosts the immuneACCESS table, in-frame sequences only. Its copies lack some clones; in the studies checked, an unresolved V gene accounts for under half of them, and the cause for the rest is not known. The V and J calls and the clone size are those of that table, but D and trimming were determined from the DNA. The sample yields 300,000 to 450,000 clones; roughly 90% were counted once. The ten largest clones capture under 1.2% of the sample.

Overall results and qualifications from the work: The amount of clinical and demographic metadata varied by source and participant and was provided uncurated.

The receptor was derived from a woman between 25 and 40 years old who had been exposed to COVID-19. Sample: PBMCs or T cells enriched from blood (not recorded which).

The nucleotide sequence is TGTGCCTGGAGTGTTAAAACCGGACAGGGATTTGGGGCCCAGTACTTC. Its translation reads: CAWSVKTGQGFGAQYF. The chain was built from TRBV30 and TRBJ2-5, with 8 middle bases fitting TRBD1. Unmatched junction bases come to 15, with V trimmed by 0 bases and J by 9 bases. The germline V gene (reference sequence) sets CDR1 to GTSNPN and CDR2 to SVGIG. From its cysteine to its phenylalanine, the CDR3 spans 16 amino acids. CDR3 DNA is the only sequence kept; it has 48 bases, read in frame from the first base.